Following are 9 T cell receptor beta chains from one sample sequenced in a study of identical twins (dated by TCRdb to 2015 to 2016). The library was obtained by 5' RACE. The data were produced on an Illumina HiSeq 2000. The public reads were quality trimmed at Q25 with fastp and then assembled into clones with MiXCR by TCRdb, keeping productive beta chains. Entries are consolidated by CDR3 protein sequence, retaining the most common genes and DNA. The sample table records 250,000 or so distinct CDR3 sequences; about 8.9% of these occur just once. The ten largest clonotypes hold approximately 3% of the sample. These data are also associated with another study on yellow fever vaccine responses in identical twins.

Sequenced material: CD8+ T cells sorted from blood. The receptor source for this set is a woman between 18 and 29 years old in good health.

This clonotype was counted at least ten times. The CDR3 DNA follows: TGTGCCAGCAGTTGGGACGTCTTCATCCCCGAGCAGTACTTC. Translated: CASSWDVFIPEQYF. This chain connects TRBV12-3 or TRBV12-4 to TRBJ2-7; either TRBD1 or TRBD2 may supply D (5 bases each). The CDR3 covers 14 residues. Trimming removed 4 bases at V and 6 bases at J, with 16 bases between.

This chain joins TRBV4-1 and TRBJ2-1; no clear D. The CDR3 runs to 15 residues. CDR1 MGHRA and CDR2 YSYEKL come from the germline V gene. V was clipped by 1 base and J by 2 bases, with 9 bases between them. CDR3: CASSQGGPAYNEQFF. The CDR3 DNA reads TGCGCCAGCAGCCAAGGCGGACCAGCCTACAATGAGCAGTTCTTC.

This clonotype was picked up a small number of times. The V and J genes are TRBV24-1 and TRBJ2-2; perhaps D is TRBD1 or TRBD2 (7 bases each). The CDR3 covers 17 residues. Trimming took off 7 bases at V and 4 bases at J, with 21 bases between the two ends. Germline V CDR1 and CDR2: KGHDR, SFDVKD. CDR3 sequence (DNA): TGTGCCACCAGCGGGGGGCAGGGGGACGACGCCACCGGGGAGCTGTTTTTT. It yields the protein CATSGGQGDDATGELFF.

This clonotype was found a few times. DNA for the CDR3: TGTGCCAGCAGCTTAAATTCGGGAGGAGGACAAGAGACCCAGTACTTC. Its translation: CASSLNSGGGQETQYF. The rearrangement joins TRBV7-2 to TRBJ2-5, with 7 bases matching TRBD2. After removal of 2 bases from V and 2 bases from J, the junction contained 8 bases not matched to a gene. The germline V gene encodes CDR1 SGHTA and CDR2 FQGNSA. The CDR3 is made up of 16 amino acids.

The chain uses TRBV5-6 and TRBJ2-1, with D perhaps matching TRBD1 (6 bases). The CDR3 spans 15 residues. V gave up 0 bases and J gave up 1 base, with 8 bases separating them. Germline V gene data show CDR1 as SGHDT and CDR2 as YYEEEE. The CDR3 nucleotides read TGTGCCAGCAGCTTGGGGACAGAATCCTACAATGAGCAGTTCTTC. This encodes CASSLGTESYNEQFF.

The V call is TRBV11-2, the J call TRBJ2-7, with TRBD2 identical over 8 bases. The trim removed 4 bases at V and 0 bases at J, leaving 5 bases unmatched. Germline lookup yields CDR1 SGHAT and CDR2 FQNNGV. The CDR3 consists of 15 residues. CDR3 coding DNA: TGTGCCAGCAGCTATAGCGGGAAGAGCTCCTACGAGCAGTACTTC. It yields the protein CASSYSGKSSYEQYF.

There are many counts of this clonotype. V is TRBV4-3 and J is TRBJ2-1; D call uncertain. This CDR3 has 15 residues. Germline lookup yields CDR1 LGHNA and CDR2 YSLEER. The V end was cut by 4 bases, the J end by 3 bases, with 13 bases between. In DNA form, the CDR3 reads TGCGCCAGCAGCCTCACAGACTCAGTCTACAATGAGCAGTTCTTC. Protein sequence: CASSLTDSVYNEQFF.

This clonotype was seen a handful of times. The V call is TRBV7-8, the J call TRBJ2-7; 7 bases agree with TRBD1. Germline values: CDR1 SGHVS, CDR2 FQNEAQ. The CDR3 loop spans 15 amino acids. The J segment lost 7 bases and the V segment lost 5 bases, leaving 14 bases of the junction unmatched. CDR3 bases: TGTGCCAGCAGCCCGATGACAGGGCACCATGGGGAGCAGTACTTC. Encoded protein: CASSPMTGHHGEQYF.

This rearrangement joins TRBV7-9 to TRBJ2-7; the D gene could be TRBD1 or TRBD2 (6 bases each). The CDR3 length is 17 residues. Trimming left V 4 bases short and J 3 bases short, with 22 bases between. Germline lookup yields CDR1 SEHNR and CDR2 FQNEAQ (reference sequence). Here the CDR3 reads CASSSVGGVGPFYEQYF. The CDR3 DNA follows: TGTGCCAGCAGCTCCGTCGGGGGCGTCGGGCCATTCTACGAGCAGTACTTC.